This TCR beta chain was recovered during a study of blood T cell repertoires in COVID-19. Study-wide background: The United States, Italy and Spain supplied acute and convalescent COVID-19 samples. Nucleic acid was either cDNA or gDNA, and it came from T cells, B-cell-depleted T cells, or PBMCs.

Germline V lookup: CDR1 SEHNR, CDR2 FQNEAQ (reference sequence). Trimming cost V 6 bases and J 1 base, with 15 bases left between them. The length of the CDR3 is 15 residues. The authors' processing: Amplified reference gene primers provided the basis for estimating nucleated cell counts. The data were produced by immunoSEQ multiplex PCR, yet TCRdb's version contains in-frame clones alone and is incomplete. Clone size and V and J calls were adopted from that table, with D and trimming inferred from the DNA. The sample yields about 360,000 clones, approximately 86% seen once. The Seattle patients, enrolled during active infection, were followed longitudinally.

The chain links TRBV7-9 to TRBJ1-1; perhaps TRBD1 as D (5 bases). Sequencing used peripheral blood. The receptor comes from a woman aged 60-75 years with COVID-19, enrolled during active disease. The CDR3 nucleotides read TGTGCCAGCAGTCAGTTCGGGGGGAGGAACACTGAAGCTTTCTTT. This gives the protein CASSQFGGRNTEAFF.